The clone carrying this T cell receptor beta chain has more than one count but fewer than ten. The antigen remains unidentified. This sample was taken from a study of Ad26.COV2.S vaccination and SARS-CoV-2 variants. Background on the study: Doses of Ad26.COV2.S were injected into muscle once or twice, 56 days apart. Overall study findings and caveats: Non-spike TCR breadth did not differ much between vaccine and placebo recipients. Researchers cautioned that TCR breadth and depth analyses may have underestimated total T cell responses.

Indicated treatment: around 19 received Ad26.COV2.S at low or high dose, single or two shots; about 5 received placebo; per-sample allocation not given. Specimen acquisition occurred on day 63 following the initial vaccine or placebo injection. Cohort 1b enrolled adults aged 18-55 years in Boston. Produced via immunoSEQ multiplex PCR; TCRdb's table is partial and in-frame only. Of 250,000 or so clones in the sample, around nine tenths were seen once. The CDR3 runs to 13 residues. The V gene lost 3 bases and the J gene lost 5 bases, with 10 bases spanning the gap. Per the germline V gene, CDR1 is MGHDK and CDR2 is SYGVNS.

The sample was peripheral blood, taken in a trial of Ad26.COV2.S vaccine versus placebo. The chain joins TRBV25-1 to TRBJ1-1; D gene unclear. The sequence was obtained from a person between 18 and 60 years old who received the Ad26.COV2.S COVID-19 vaccine or a placebo. In nucleotides, the CDR3 is TGTGCCAGCAGTGAGGGATCGGGGACTGAAGCTTTCTTT. Translating it yields CASSEGSGTEAFF.